The following is a T cell receptor beta chain sequence with its context. Its antigen is unknown. These data are taken from a study of T cells in Graves' hyperthyroidism and ophthalmopathy. Patients aged 18 to 65 had newly diagnosed hyperthyroidism lasting under 2 months. Patients with uncontrolled infections, other autoimmune diseases, pregnancy or lactation were excluded. Based on clinical symptoms, serum thyroxine and TRAb, thyroid ultrasound and orbital computed tomography, diagnoses were reached. General study results and limits: Model-based prediction identified ophthalmopathy a median around 6.7 months prior to its onset.

What was amplified from RNA transcripts were TCR beta CDR3 regions. Carried out on the TCR CDR3, a first-round RT-PCR used the HTBI primer set. Using its own MiXCR run on the multiplex PCR reads, TCRdb lists one record per CDR3 protein. The sample carries under 250,000 distinct CDR3 sequences, about a sixth recorded once. Germline CDR1 reads MNHEY; CDR2 reads SVGEGT. Trimming took 8 bases from V and 0 from J; bases not matched to a gene: 10. The length of the CDR3 is 16 residues. Sequenced input: blood. The J gene is TRBJ2-1, the V gene TRBV6-2 or TRBV6-3; TRBD2 matches at 7 bases. This sequence was found in a man aged 50 to 60 with Graves' hyperthyroidism. The CDR3 DNA sequence: TGTGCCAGCCGACGCGGGGGTTTGGGCTCCTACAATGAGCAGTTCTTC. The encoded protein is CASRRGGLGSYNEQFF.